This T cell receptor (beta chain) derives from a study of neurological immune-mediated disorders. General observations from the study: Among expanded clones, no CDR3 amino acid sequences were shared across subjects, a pattern suggesting private repertoires in all groups.

This clonotype showed up many times. Its specificity is unknown. Time point given: longitudinal time-point 2. The unsorted libraries were prepared from 2 million PBMCs (stored at -80 C). Trimming pared 5 bases from V and 1 base from J, leaving 10 bases between. CDR3 size: 15 residues. Germline lookup yields CDR1 SGHRS and CDR2 YFSETQ. Synthesis of cDNA was carried out by template-switch 5'RACE. The reaction used 10-nucleotide random UMIs. Via MiXCR, TCRdb re-called the 5' RACE reads, giving one row per CDR3 protein. The top ten clones hold 5% of a sample with approximately 89,000 distinct CDR3 sequences, approximately 13% of them seen once.

The specimen sequenced was PBMCs. V is TRBV5-1 and J is TRBJ2-6; TRBD1 might be the D (6 bases). This receptor was taken from a female donor with HTLV-1-associated myelopathy (HAM/TSP). CDR3 in DNA: TGCGCCAGCAGTCCCCAGGGGTCTGGGGCCAACGTCCTGACTTTC. It translates to CASSPQGSGANVLTF.